The 4 T cell receptor beta chains below were found in one sample sequenced in a study of CD8+ T cells in alopecia areata. Investigators isolated RNA and reverse transcribed it into cDNA to act as the sequencing template. The data were produced by immunoSEQ multiplex PCR, yet TCRdb's version contains in-frame clones alone and is incomplete. The sample has about 140,000 clones, about 88% seen once; the top ten hold roughly 13%. Treatment denoted: oral pan-JAK inhibitor, 5-10 mg twice daily. Sequences were derived from CD8+ T cells sorted from blood, sampled at week 4, from a patient treated with tofacitinib. The receptors come from a human donor with alopecia areata.

The rearrangement links TRBV29-1 to TRBJ1-1; 7 bases match TRBD1. CDR1 is SQVTM, CDR2 ANQGSEA, per germline. This CDR3 region has 13 residues. V was clipped by 4 bases and J by 2 bases; unmatched bases: 4. This chain's CDR3 is CSVAWTGNTEAFF. In DNA form, the CDR3 reads TGCAGCGTTGCGTGGACAGGTAACACTGAAGCTTTCTTT.

The count of this clone is one. The chain combines TRBV18 with TRBJ2-1; D uncertain. V gave up 0 bases and J gave up 5 bases, with 5 bases separating them. CDR3 length: 13 amino acids. Germline V gene sequence: CDR1 KGHSH, CDR2 LQKENI. CDR3: CASSPPSDNEQFF. The CDR3 coding sequence is TGTGCCAGCTCACCACCGAGTGACAATGAGCAGTTCTTC. Variable domain in full (rest from reference TRBV18 and TRBJ2-1): NAGVMQNPRHLVRRRGQEARLRCSPMKGHSHVYWYRQLPEEGLKFMVYLQKENIIDESGMPKERFSAEFPKEGPSILRIQQVVRGDSAAYFCASSPPSDNEQFFGPGTRLTVL.

The chain links TRBV30 to TRBJ2-2; D call uncertain. CDR1 GTSNPN and CDR2 SVGIG come from the germline V gene (reference sequence). This CDR3 has 13 residues. The germline V and J ends were trimmed by 2 bases and 4 bases, with 8 bases remaining between them. As DNA, the CDR3 is TGTGCCTGGAGTTTCTCGAGCACCGGGGAGCTGTTTTTT. It translates to CAWSFSSTGELFF. Full variable domain (rest looked up from reference TRBV30 and TRBJ2-2): SQTIHQWPATLVQPVGSPLSLECTVEGTSNPNLYWYRQAAGRGLQLLFYSVGIGQISSEVPQNLSASRPQDRQFILSSKKLLLSDSGFYLCAWSFSSTGELFFGEGSRLTVL.

The V gene is TRBV6-1, the J gene TRBJ2-4; 8 nucleotides align to TRBD2. This CDR3 region has 19 residues. Trimming at V came to 4 bases and at J to 9 bases, leaving 23 bases not matched to a gene. Germline V CDR1 and CDR2: MNHNS, SASEGT. The CDR3 bases are TGTGCCAGCAGTGTATTCCTTGCTGAGGCGGGAGGTGATGGGAGCATTCAGTACTTC. This gives the protein CASSVFLAEAGGDGSIQYF.